These 16 T cell receptor beta chains originate from one sample sequenced in a study of blood T cell repertoires in COVID-19. Sequencing used immunoSEQ multiplex PCR; TCRdb keeps in-frame clones, though not all of them. Among about 77,000 clones listed, 80% were seen once. Specimen: peripheral blood. Receptors were obtained from a woman between 70 and 85 years old with acute or convalescent COVID-19.

The chain uses TRBV19 and TRBJ2-1; tentative D call: TRBD2 (7 bases). This CDR3 spans 14 amino acids. The germline V gene encodes CDR1 LNHDA and CDR2 SQIVND (reference sequence). Trimming removed 6 bases from V and 12 bases from J, with 21 bases in between. The CDR3 region is CASSPSGTLFLQFF. The CDR3 nucleotides are TGTGCCAGTAGCCCCAGCGGGACACTTTTCTTGCAGTTCTTC.

The V call is TRBV19, the J call TRBJ1-1, with 8 bases aligning to TRBD1. The germline gives CDR1 LNHDA, CDR2 SQIVND (reference sequence). The CDR3 totals 15 residues. Trimming removed 4 bases from V and 5 bases from J; junction bases left unmatched: 9. CDR3 region: CASSTGGLPGTEAFF. For the CDR3, the DNA is TGTGCCAGTAGTACAGGGGGCTTACCGGGAACTGAAGCTTTCTTT.

The CDR3 region is CASSPGQAQETQYF. CDR3 sequence (DNA): TGCGCCAGCAGCCCGGGACAGGCTCAAGAGACCCAGTACTTC. The V call is TRBV5-1, the J call TRBJ2-5; 8 bases align to TRBD1. Germline assignment: CDR1 SGHRS and CDR2 YFSETQ. Trimming cost V 4 bases and J 2 bases; bases outside gene matches: 4. CDR3 size: 14 residues.

The chain joins TRBV24-1 to TRBJ2-3; TRBD2 agrees at 9 bases. The CDR3 runs to 17 residues. The germline V gene encodes CDR1 KGHDR and CDR2 SFDVKD. Unmatched junction bases numbered 10, after V lost 5 bases and J lost 2 bases. In DNA, the CDR3 is TGTGCCACCAGTGGGCCGGGACTAGCATTGATCACAGATACGCAGTATTTT. This gives the protein CATSGPGLALITDTQYF.

This sequence joins TRBV5-5 and TRBJ1-3; D not resolved. The germline gives CDR1 SGHKS, CDR2 YYEKEE (reference sequence). Trimming left V 0 bases short and J 0 bases short, with 13 bases between. There are 17 residues in the CDR3. The CDR3 protein is CASSLGAEAFSGNTIYF. The CDR3 DNA follows: TGTGCCAGCAGCTTGGGGGCCGAAGCCTTCTCTGGAAACACCATATATTTT.

The genes are TRBV9 and TRBJ1-2; D is unclear. V was pared by 0 bases and J by 4 bases, with 16 bases between. This CDR3 contains 16 residues. Germline assignment: CDR1 SGDLS and CDR2 YYNGEE. The DNA for the CDR3 is TGTGCCAGCAGCGTAGCCCGGCTGGAGGGTGCCTATGGCTACACCTTC. Translating it yields CASSVARLEGAYGYTF.

This clone was observed a few times. V gene TRBV24-1 combines with J gene TRBJ1-2; TRBD1 is a possible D gene (5 bases). The CDR3 sequence is 14 residues long. V lost 9 bases and J lost 6, with 19 bases in between. Germline V gives CDR1 KGHDR, CDR2 SFDVKD. The CDR3: CATQRSDIEHGYTF. CDR3 nucleotides: TGTGCCACCCAACGATCGGACATAGAACATGGCTACACCTTC.

The rearrangement links TRBV7-9 to TRBJ1-2, with 7 bases matching TRBD1. With 4 bases clipped from V and 2 bases from J, the junction kept 4 bases outside the gene matches. The CDR3 runs 14 residues. Germline lookup yields CDR1 SEHNR and CDR2 FQNEAQ (reference sequence). The CDR3 nucleotides are TGTGCCAGCAGCTATCCGGGACAGAACTATGGCTACACCTTC. This codes for CASSYPGQNYGYTF. Full variable domain (remainder filled in from reference TRBV7-9 and TRBJ1-2): DTGVSQNPRHKITKRGQNVTFRCDPISEHNRLYWYRQTLGQGPEFLTYFQNEAQLEKSRLLSDRFSAERPKGSFSTLEIQRTEQGDSAMYLCASSYPGQNYGYTFGSGTRLTVV.

This chain joins TRBV7-2 and TRBJ1-6, with TRBD1 as a possible D gene (5 bases). CDR3 length equals 11 residues. Germline CDR1 reads SGHTA; CDR2 reads FQGNSA. The CDR3 nucleotides are TGTGGGAGGCGGAGGGGTTCACCCCTCCACTTT. This codes for CGRRRGSPLHF.

The chain employs TRBV6-5 and TRBJ2-1; 9 nucleotides match TRBD1. The CDR3 runs to 14 residues. V was clipped by 7 bases and J by 3 bases; unmatched bases: 4. Germline V gene data show CDR1 as MNHEY and CDR2 as SVGAGI. CDR3 DNA: TGTGCCAGCACCCTGGGACAGGGCTACAATGAGCAGTTCTTC. It is translated as CASTLGQGYNEQFF.

The chain is built from TRBV7-3 and TRBJ2-3; D unclear. The CDR3 totals 15 residues. V was cut by 0 bases and J by 2 bases, with 9 bases left in between. Germline loops: CDR1 SGHTA, CDR2 FQGTGA. CDR3 protein: CASSLTGGYTDTQYF. CDR3 DNA: TGTGCCAGCAGCTTAACTGGCGGCTACACAGATACGCAGTATTTT. Complete variable domain (other parts from reference TRBV7-3 and TRBJ2-3): GAGVSQTPSNKVTEKGKYVELRCDPISGHTALYWYRQSLGQGPEFLIYFQGTGAADDSGLPNDRFFAVRPEGSVSTLKIQRTERGDSAVYLCASSLTGGYTDTQYFGPGTRLTVL.

The CDR3 here is CASSPEISDRGTEAFF. The CDR3 DNA reads TGTGCCAGCTCACCCGAAATATCTGACAGGGGCACTGAAGCTTTCTTT. This rearrangement joins TRBV18 to TRBJ1-1; TRBD1 agrees at 8 bases. The CDR3 has 16 amino acids. After removal of 3 bases from V and 4 bases from J, the junction contained 10 bases not matched to a gene. Per germline, CDR1 KGHSH and CDR2 LQKENI.

The chain links TRBV2 to TRBJ2-2; possible D gene TRBD1, 5 bases. The V and J ends lost 6 bases and 2 bases respectively, with 10 bases between them. This CDR3 spans 14 amino acids. The germline CDR1 and CDR2 sequences are SNHLY and FYNNEI. The chain's CDR3 is CASRRQTNTGELFF. The DNA for the CDR3 is TGTGCCAGCAGGCGACAGACCAACACCGGGGAGCTGTTTTTT.

The chain has TRBV5-4 and TRBJ2-3, with 7 bases lining up with TRBD2. CDR1 SGHNT and CDR2 YYREEE come from the germline V gene (reference sequence). The CDR3 has 16 residues. J gave up 4 bases and V 3 bases, and 11 bases lay outside the gene matches. The CDR3 sequence: CASSYPGTTAPDTQYF. CDR3 nucleotides: TGTGCCAGCAGCTACCCCGGGACTACAGCGCCAGATACGCAGTATTTT.

V and J are TRBV18 and TRBJ1-5, with D unclear. Germline V gene sequence: CDR1 KGHSH, CDR2 LQKENI. The CDR3 is 14 residues long. Trimming pared 3 bases from V and 0 bases from J, leaving 6 bases between. CDR3 protein: CASSPADSNQPQHF. Written as DNA, the CDR3 is TGTGCCAGCTCACCGGCCGATAGCAATCAGCCCCAGCATTTT. Using reference TRBV18 and TRBJ1-5 for the parts outside the CDR3, the full variable domain is NAGVMQNPRHLVRRRGQEARLRCSPMKGHSHVYWYRQLPEEGLKFMVYLQKENIIDESGMPKERFSAEFPKEGPSILRIQQVVRGDSAAYFCASSPADSNQPQHFGDGTRLSIL.

The CDR3 here is CASSLGGAGETQYF. DNA for the CDR3: TGTGCCAGCAGCCTCGGGGGGGCGGGAGAGACCCAGTACTTC. J is TRBJ2-5 and V is TRBV3-1 (or the pseudogene TRBV3-2); 8 bases fit TRBD2. After removal of 4 bases from V and 4 bases from J, the junction contained 5 bases not matched to a gene. The germline V gene has CDR1 LGHDT and CDR2 YNNKEL (reference sequence). The length of the CDR3 is 14 residues.